This T cell receptor (beta chain) was documented in a study of blood T cells in healthy people across ages. Study context: There was about one barcoded beta molecule captured by template switching per two T cells. Study-wide points: Changes in expanded clonotypes were possibly confounded, as the CMV status of donors was unknown.

It was with a sample-barcoded 5' primer and a J-beta primer mix that a second PCR of roughly 6 to 12 cycles was run. TCRdb re-called the 5' RACE reads with MiXCR, one entry per CDR3 protein. The sample has about 630,000 distinct CDR3 sequences, roughly 20% seen once. This clonotype appeared a few times. Its specificity is unknown. Germline loops: CDR1 ENHRY, CDR2 SYGVKD. The CDR3 consists of 16 residues. J lost 0 bases, V lost 10 bases, and 11 bases had no gene match. The clonotype comes from a man between 65 and 85 years old in good health. This chain joins TRBV10-3 and TRBJ2-1; TRBD2 agrees at 8 bases. Specimen: blood. CDR3 region: CATADGRGSSYNEQFF. Here the CDR3 DNA reads TGTGCCACCGCAGACGGGAGGGGCAGCTCCTACAATGAGCAGTTCTTC.